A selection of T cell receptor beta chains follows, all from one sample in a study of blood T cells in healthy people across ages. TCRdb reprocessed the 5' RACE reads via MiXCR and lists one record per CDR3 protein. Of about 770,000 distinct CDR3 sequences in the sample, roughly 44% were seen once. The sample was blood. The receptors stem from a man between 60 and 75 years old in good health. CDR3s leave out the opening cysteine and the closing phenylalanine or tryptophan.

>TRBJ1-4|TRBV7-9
AGVGSEEKLF
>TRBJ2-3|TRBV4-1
ASSQEVAGGLFLNTDTQY
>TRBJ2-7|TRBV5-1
ASSLSDDNIQY
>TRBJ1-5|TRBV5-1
ASSLGGAAAPQH
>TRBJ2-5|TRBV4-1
ASSQQWTSGGQETQY
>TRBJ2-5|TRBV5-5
ASSFLSRETQY
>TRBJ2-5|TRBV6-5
ASSPGDSQETQY
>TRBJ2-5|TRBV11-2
ASSLEREQY
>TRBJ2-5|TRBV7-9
ASSPLGGGTIETQY
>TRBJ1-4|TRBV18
ASSPRQKFNEKLF
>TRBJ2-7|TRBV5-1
ASSLVPTGGMTYEQY
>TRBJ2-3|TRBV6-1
AITSGGPPDTQY
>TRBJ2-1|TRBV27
ASTPTKMPPHEQF
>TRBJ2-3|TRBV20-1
SARGFTVAGGVGTDTQY
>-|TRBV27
ASSLRWTQETQY
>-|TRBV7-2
SSTLGLAGGQTQY
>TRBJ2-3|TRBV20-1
SASSPNADTQY
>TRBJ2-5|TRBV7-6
ASSLVQGGQQETQY
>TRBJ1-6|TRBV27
ASSLKSNSPLH
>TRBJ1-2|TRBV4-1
ASSQDPGQGESGYT
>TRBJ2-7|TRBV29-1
SAGTGTGGEQY
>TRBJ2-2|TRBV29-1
SVEGGGLAGSYTGELF
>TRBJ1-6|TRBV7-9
ASNDEGDSPLH
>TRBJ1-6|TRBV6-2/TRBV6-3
ASKWTGNSPLH
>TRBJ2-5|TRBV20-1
SARLAGGSQETQY
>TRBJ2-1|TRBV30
AWRVRRSSYNEQF
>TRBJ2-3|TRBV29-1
SVVGTIDTDTQY
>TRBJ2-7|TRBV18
ASSKGTGSGDSYEQY
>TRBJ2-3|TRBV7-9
ASSALDNHRGDTQY
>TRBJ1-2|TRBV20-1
SAPYYT
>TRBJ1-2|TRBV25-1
ASSERGSGYT
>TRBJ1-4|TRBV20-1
SASPGEGGEKLF
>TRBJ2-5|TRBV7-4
ASSLPGQGGQAGETRKETQY
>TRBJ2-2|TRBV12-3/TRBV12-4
ASRPGSGNTGELF
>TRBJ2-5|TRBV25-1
ASSTPNEETQY
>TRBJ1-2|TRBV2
ASSEAAGGFYGYT
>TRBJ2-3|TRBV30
AWSGGRVDTQY
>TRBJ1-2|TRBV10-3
AILPGPTNYGYT
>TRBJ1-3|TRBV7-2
ASSLYDSSGNTIY
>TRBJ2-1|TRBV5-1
ANSLGGGAVSYNEQF
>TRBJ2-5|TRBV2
ASVGGWGARETQY
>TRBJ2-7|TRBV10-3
AISESMASGSYEQY
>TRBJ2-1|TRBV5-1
ASSSQQGSYNEQF
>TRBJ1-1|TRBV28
ASHGNTEAF
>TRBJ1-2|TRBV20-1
SASTRVYGYT
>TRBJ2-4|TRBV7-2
ASSLGGRGPPKNIQY
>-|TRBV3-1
ASSRMPYNEQY
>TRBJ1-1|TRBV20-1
SANDPRGQNTEAF
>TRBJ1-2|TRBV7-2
ASSTNRGPYGYT
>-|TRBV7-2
ASSPLYTTRVREQY
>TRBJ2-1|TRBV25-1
ASSEFTGRSYNEQF
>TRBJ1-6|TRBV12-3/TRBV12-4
ASRAQVSSSPLH
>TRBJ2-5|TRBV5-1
AMCDRGGQETQY
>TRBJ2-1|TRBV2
ASSGTPIATYNEQF
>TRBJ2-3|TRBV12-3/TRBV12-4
ASSPRPGTVVADTQY
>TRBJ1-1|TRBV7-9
ASSKWGGNTEAF
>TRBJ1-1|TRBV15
ATSRDTGGVAF
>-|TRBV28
ASKFAGDYEQY
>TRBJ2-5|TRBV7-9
ASSAPGLGQY